Presented here are 24 T cell receptor beta chains from one specimen sequenced in a study of CD8 T cells in Susac syndrome (dated by TCRdb to the late 2010s). Library generation was performed with the immunoSEQ multiplex PCR assay. RNA was extracted with the RNeasy kit and roughly 0.5 to 1 ug was reverse transcribed using random hexamers. Starting from the raw public reads, TCRdb applied fastp trimming at Q25, assembled clones with MiXCR and retained in-frame beta chains. Each CDR3 protein gets just one entry, which takes the most common genes and DNA from the rows behind it. The sample table shows nearly 70,000 distinct CDR3 sequences, and around 93% are seen once. Of the sample, 0.2% to 0.25% falls within the top ten clones. The specimen sequenced was CD8+ T cells from PBMCs. The receptor source for this set is a human donor in good health.

The rearrangement links TRBV7-9 to TRBJ1-1; TRBD1 aligns across 7 bases. The CDR3 extends over 14 amino acids. Germline V gene data show CDR1 as SEHNR and CDR2 as FQNEAQ (reference sequence). The junction had 4 bases not matched to a gene; V was cut back by 5 bases and J by 1 base. CDR3 DNA sequence: TGTGCCAGCAGCCCGACAGGGTCGAACACTGAAGCTTTCTTT. It yields the protein CASSPTGSNTEAFF.

V and J are TRBV7-9 and TRBJ2-5; D ambiguous. This CDR3 contains 13 residues. V lost 5 bases, J lost 0 bases, and 7 bases lay in between. Germline lookup yields CDR1 SEHNR and CDR2 FQNEAQ (reference sequence). CDR3 loop: CASSPADQETQYF. CDR3 in DNA: TGTGCCAGCAGCCCCGCAGACCAAGAGACCCAGTACTTC.

The chain has TRBV7-9 and TRBJ2-7; D is perhaps TRBD1 or TRBD2 (6 bases each). This CDR3 is 15 amino acids long. Per the germline V gene, CDR1 is SEHNR and CDR2 is FQNEAQ (reference sequence). V shed 1 base and J shed 0 bases, with 10 bases lying between them. The CDR3 bases are TGTGCCAGCAGCTTAGAGGGGGGTCTCTCCTACGAGCAGTACTTC. Its translation is CASSLEGGLSYEQYF.

The CDR3 sequence is CASSPGFLYEQYF. In DNA, the CDR3 is TGTGCCAGCAGCCCCGGATTCCTCTACGAGCAGTACTTC. The gene calls are TRBV3-1 and TRBJ2-7; the D is unclear. Trimming pared 4 bases from V and 3 bases from J, leaving 10 bases between. Germline V gene lookup returns CDR1 LGHDT and CDR2 YNNKEL (reference sequence). CDR3 size: 13 residues.

J is TRBJ2-4 and V is TRBV4-1, with TRBD2 matching 10 bases. The CDR3 runs 15 residues. Germline assignment: CDR1 MGHRA and CDR2 YSYEKL. After removal of 1 base from V and 8 bases from J, the junction contained 5 bases not matched to a gene. CDR3 sequence reads: CASSQGTSGVYIQYF. CDR3 bases: TGCGCCAGCAGCCAAGGGACTAGCGGCGTATACATTCAGTACTTC.

The genes are TRBV29-1 and TRBJ2-1, with a tentative D call TRBD1 (5 bases). This CDR3 comprises 14 residues. CDR1 SQVTM and CDR2 ANQGSEA come from the germline V gene. Trimming removed 3 bases at V and 1 base at J, with 10 bases between. The CDR3 sequence is CSVDWAGSYNEQFF. CDR3 DNA: TGCAGCGTTGATTGGGCAGGGTCCTACAATGAGCAGTTCTTC.

CDR3 in DNA: TGTGCCAGCAGTGACTGGGGTCAAGCTAACTATGGCTACACCTTC. It encodes CASSDWGQANYGYTF. The chain couples TRBV2 to TRBJ1-2; no clear D. Germline V lookup: CDR1 SNHLY, CDR2 FYNNEI. The germline V and J ends were trimmed by 3 bases and 0 bases, with 11 bases remaining between them. This CDR3 region has 15 residues.

The CDR3 here is CASSISATGGFGYTF. The CDR3 nucleotides read TGTGCCAGCAGCATAAGCGCCACAGGGGGCTTTGGCTACACCTTC. The V gene is TRBV7-3, the J gene TRBJ1-2, with 9 bases that match TRBD1. This CDR3 region has 15 residues. Germline CDR1 SGHTA, CDR2 FQGTGA. V was pared by 5 bases and J by 7 bases, with 11 bases of the junction left unmatched.

V usage is TRBV9 and J usage is TRBJ2-1; D might be TRBD2 (5 bases). Looked up from germline, CDR1 is SGDLS and CDR2 is YYNGEE. There are 15 residues in the CDR3. The germline V and J ends were trimmed by 5 bases and 0 bases, with 12 bases remaining between them. CDR3 nucleotide sequence: TGTGCCAGCAGTCCCGGCGGGCTCTCCTACAATGAGCAGTTCTTC. Amino acids: CASSPGGLSYNEQFF.

A few counts support this clonotype. The chain couples TRBV19 to TRBJ1-1; 10 positions agree with TRBD1. There are 15 residues in the CDR3. Germline CDR1 reads LNHDA; CDR2 reads SQIVND (reference sequence). The ends lost 5 bases at V and 1 base at J; junction bases unmatched: 4. The CDR3 here is CASSWDRGGNTEAFF. The CDR3 DNA reads TGTGCCAGTAGTTGGGACAGGGGAGGGAACACTGAAGCTTTCTTT. Full variable domain (rest looked up from reference TRBV19 and TRBJ1-1): DGGITQSPKYLFRKEGQNVTLSCEQNLNHDAMYWYRQDPGQGLRLIYYSQIVNDFQKGDIAEGYSVSREKKESFPLTVTSAQKNPTAFYLCASSWDRGGNTEAFFGQGTRLTVV.

The chain uses TRBV7-9 and TRBJ2-2, with D perhaps given as TRBD1 or TRBD2 (5 bases each). Germline V CDR1 and CDR2: SEHNR, FQNEAQ (reference sequence). V was trimmed by 5 bases and J by 6 bases, leaving 13 bases between them. CDR3 length: 14 residues. In nucleotides, the CDR3 is TGTGCCAGCAGCCCCGGGGCCGGGGCCGGGGAGCTGTTTTTT. Translated, it gives CASSPGAGAGELFF.

J is TRBJ2-2 and V is TRBV7-9; perhaps TRBD2 as D (6 bases). This CDR3 has 14 amino acids. Trimming removed 5 bases at V and 5 bases at J, with 12 bases between. Per germline, CDR1 SEHNR and CDR2 FQNEAQ (reference sequence). The CDR3, as DNA: TGTGCCAGCAGCCAAAGGAGGGGAACCGGGGAGCTGTTTTTT. Amino acids: CASSQRRGTGELFF.

The chain carries TRBV2 and TRBJ2-7; D is undetermined. The CDR3 has 13 residues. V dropped 4 bases and J dropped 1 base, with 8 bases sitting between them. CDR1 is SNHLY and CDR2 is FYNNEI in the germline V gene. CDR3 nucleotides: TGTGCCAGCAGTGCCGGTCGGTCCTACGAGCAGTACTTC. Amino acid sequence: CASSAGRSYEQYF.

The gene calls are TRBV9 and TRBJ2-1; 11 bases fit TRBD1. The CDR3 totals 15 residues. Trimming took 4 bases from V and 5 from J; bases not matched to a gene: 5. Germline V CDR1 and CDR2: SGDLS, YYNGEE. This chain's CDR3 is CASSPGTGGNNEQFF. The CDR3 bases are TGTGCCAGCAGCCCAGGGACAGGGGGAAACAATGAGCAGTTCTTC.

This chain links TRBV29-1 with TRBJ2-1; D gene ambiguous. The length of the CDR3 is 12 residues. The V gene lost 0 bases and the J gene lost 2 bases, with 2 bases spanning the gap. Germline lookup yields CDR1 SQVTM and CDR2 ANQGSEA. Here the CDR3 reads CSVEETYNEQFF. The DNA for the CDR3 is TGCAGCGTTGAAGAGACCTACAATGAGCAGTTCTTC.

The chain links TRBV7-9 to TRBJ2-4; D is possibly TRBD1 (5 bases). CDR1 is SEHNR and CDR2 is FQNEAQ in the germline V gene (reference sequence). Trimming stripped 2 bases from V and 3 bases from J, with 11 bases between. The CDR3 totals 15 residues. Written as DNA, the CDR3 is TGTGCCAGCAGCTTACCAGGGTCCAACAAAAACATTCAGTACTTC. Encoded protein: CASSLPGSNKNIQYF. The full variable domain, rest sourced from reference TRBV7-9 and TRBJ2-4, is DTGVSQNPRHKITKRGQNVTFRCDPISEHNRLYWYRQTLGQGPEFLTYFQNEAQLEKSRLLSDRFSAERPKGSFSTLEIQRTEQGDSAMYLCASSLPGSNKNIQYFGAGTRLSVL.

The CDR3 sequence: CASSLVQYNEQFF. CDR3 bases: TGTGCCAGCAGCTTGGTACAGTACAATGAGCAGTTCTTC. The rearrangement uses TRBV5-6 and TRBJ2-1; no clear D gene. Germline-derived CDR1 and CDR2 are SGHDT and YYEEEE. Trimming removed 0 bases at V and 4 bases at J, with 5 bases between. The CDR3 is 13 residues long.

The gene calls are TRBV29-1 and TRBJ1-1; tentatively, D is TRBD1 (5 bases). Germline V gene lookup returns CDR1 SQVTM and CDR2 ANQGSEA. Trimming removed 4 bases from V and 6 bases from J, with 18 bases in between. The CDR3 runs to 14 residues. The DNA for the CDR3 is TGCAGCGTTGCCATCGCCGGGACCGCGGCTGAAGCTTTCTTT. Its translation: CSVAIAGTAAEAFF.

CDR3 amino acids: CASSLYGYEQYF. DNA for the CDR3: TGCGCCAGCAGCTTGTACGGCTACGAGCAGTACTTC. This chain links TRBV5-1 with TRBJ2-7; D remains unclear. The CDR3 consists of 12 residues. CDR1 is SGHRS, CDR2 YFSETQ, per germline. Trimming stripped 1 base from V and 3 bases from J, with 5 bases between.

The chain couples TRBV2 to TRBJ2-1; TRBD1 matches 8 bases. After removal of 5 bases from V and 9 bases from J, the junction contained 9 bases not matched to a gene. CDR1 SNHLY and CDR2 FYNNEI come from the germline V gene. This CDR3 has 14 residues. The CDR3 reads CASSKDRDWGEQFF. The CDR3 DNA follows: TGTGCCAGCAGTAAGGACAGGGACTGGGGTGAGCAGTTCTTC.

CDR3 in amino acids: CASTPPGGALTF. The CDR3 DNA reads TGTGCCAGTACCCCACCCGGGGGCGCCCTGACTTTC. The chain carries TRBV19 and TRBJ2-6; D may be TRBD1 or TRBD2 (6 bases each). The V end was cut by 7 bases, the J end by 15 bases, with 16 bases between. The CDR3 contains 12 residues. Germline assignment: CDR1 LNHDA and CDR2 SQIVND (reference sequence). The entire variable domain, with the rest obtained from reference TRBV19 and TRBJ2-6, is as follows: DGGITQSPKYLFRKEGQNVTLSCEQNLNHDAMYWYRQDPGQGLRLIYYSQIVNDFQKGDIAEGYSVSREKKESFPLTVTSAQKNPTAFYLCASTPPGGALTFGAGSRLTVL.

The V call is TRBV27, the J call TRBJ2-7; weak D call: TRBD2 (5 bases). Germline V gene lookup returns CDR1 MNHEY and CDR2 SMNVEV (reference sequence). This CDR3 is built from 14 residues. Trimming stripped 3 bases from V and 0 bases from J, with 9 bases between. DNA for the CDR3: TGTGCCAGCAGTTTTATAGGAGGCTCCTACGAGCAGTACTTC. It translates to CASSFIGGSYEQYF.

This clonotype appeared a single time. J is TRBJ2-7 and V is TRBV19; no clear D. V lost 5 bases to trimming and J lost 1 base, with 6 bases between them. The germline gives CDR1 LNHDA, CDR2 SQIVND (reference sequence). This CDR3 region has 12 residues. The CDR3 bases are TGTGCCAGTAGTTGGGGATCCTACGAGCAGTACTTC. Translating gives CASSWGSYEQYF.

The chain employs TRBV13 and TRBJ2-2, with D unclear. The ends were cut back, 5 bases at V and 1 base at J, with 8 bases in the middle. In germline, CDR1 is PRHDT, CDR2 FYEKMQ (reference sequence). CDR3 size: 14 residues. The CDR3 is CASSPTLNTGELFF. The CDR3, as DNA: TGTGCCAGCAGCCCGACACTGAACACCGGGGAGCTGTTTTTT.